The 20 T cell receptor beta chains listed next were all sequenced from one sample in a study of a mutant IDH1 vaccine in newly diagnosed glioma. Libraries were prepared by immunoSEQ multiplex PCR; TCRdb keeps only in-frame clonotypes and omits some of them. Here the sample spans 20,000 to 25,000 clones, around 92% being singletons. No cognate antigen is known for these TCRs. Time point meaning: week 11, during vaccination. Every vaccine dose comprised 300 ug of mutant IDH1 20-mer peptide plus topical imiquimod. Sequencing was performed on PBMCs, taken from a glioma patient whose treatment included an IDH1 peptide vaccine. These receptors were taken from a middle-aged woman with glioma.

The chain combines TRBV11-2 with TRBJ1-1, with a possible D match to TRBD1 (6 bases). From germline, CDR1 is SGHAT and CDR2 FQNNGV. This CDR3 is 14 amino acids long. Deletions cut 1 base from V and 4 bases from J, with 10 bases between. CDR3 bases: TGTGCCAGCAGCTTAGCTGGAGGGGGCACTGAAGCTTTCTTT. Translated, it gives CASSLAGGGTEAFF. Together with reference TRBV11-2 and TRBJ1-1, the CDR3 gives the full variable domain: EAGVAQSPRYKIIEKRQSVAFWCNPISGHATLYWYQQILGQGPKLLIQFQNNGVVDDSQLPKDRFSAERLKGVDSTLKIQPAKLEDSAVYLCASSLAGGGTEAFFGQGTRLTVV.

The chain recombines TRBV10-3 with TRBJ1-2, with D tentatively TRBD1 (5 bases). Looked up from germline, CDR1 is ENHRY and CDR2 is SYGVKD. The CDR3 is 12 amino acids. V lost 3 bases and J lost 3, with 5 bases in between. CDR3 sequence: CAISDRDYGYTF. The CDR3 DNA follows: TGTGCCATCAGTGACAGGGACTATGGCTACACCTTC.

This chain links TRBV4-3 with TRBJ1-1; no firm D call. The CDR3 is 14 residues long. The germline V gene has CDR1 LGHNA and CDR2 YSLEER. V was clipped by 0 bases and J by 9 bases, with 14 bases between them. CDR3 DNA: TGCGCCAGCAGCCAAGACGTGGGCGGACGCCAAGCTTTCTTT. Amino acid sequence: CASSQDVGGRQAFF.

The chain links TRBV5-1 to TRBJ1-2; tentatively, D is TRBD1 (6 bases). The CDR3 covers 14 residues. Trimming stripped 0 bases from V and 6 bases from J, with 12 bases between. Looked up from germline, CDR1 is SGHRS and CDR2 is YFSETQ. In DNA form, the CDR3 reads TGCGCCAGCAGCTTGGGACAGGAGATTAATGGCTACACCTTC. This encodes CASSLGQEINGYTF.

This chain links TRBV6-1 with TRBJ2-6; tentative D call: TRBD1 (6 bases). Per the germline V gene, CDR1 is MNHNS and CDR2 is SASEGT. The ends were cut back, 3 bases at V and 0 bases at J, with 9 bases in the middle. The CDR3 extends over 16 amino acids. In DNA, the CDR3 is TGTGCCAGCAGTGAGGTCAGGGGCTCTGGGGCCAACGTCCTGACTTTC. It yields the protein CASSEVRGSGANVLTF.

This chain links TRBV5-6 with TRBJ1-1; D gene ambiguous. Trimming took 4 bases from V and 5 from J, leaving 9 bases between them. The CDR3 totals 12 residues. Germline CDR1 and CDR2: SGHDT and YYEEEE. DNA for the CDR3: TGTGCCAGCAGCCCGGGTGGGACTGAAGCTTTCTTT. Protein: CASSPGGTEAFF.

The rearrangement uses TRBV5-1 and TRBJ2-3, with D perhaps TRBD1 (5 bases). The CDR3 totals 14 residues. Trimming took off 0 bases at V and 5 bases at J, with 10 bases between the two ends. The germline V gene has CDR1 SGHRS and CDR2 YFSETQ. CDR3 coding DNA: TGCGCCAGCAGCTTGGACGCCCAGGGAGATACGCAGTATTTT. It encodes CASSLDAQGDTQYF.

The V call is TRBV7-8, the J call TRBJ2-2, with 8 bases aligning to TRBD1. The CDR3 sequence is 17 residues long. CDR1 and CDR2 (germline): SGHVS, FQNEAQ. J gave up 2 bases and V 3 bases, and 8 bases lay outside the gene matches. The CDR3 coding sequence is TGTGCCAGCAGCTTTTGGCATGGACAGGGAAACACCGGGGAGCTGTTTTTT. Protein product: CASSFWHGQGNTGELFF.

V is TRBV5-1 and J is TRBJ1-2, with TRBD1 as a possible D gene (5 bases). CDR3 length: 15 residues. V was clipped by 4 bases and J by 0 bases, with 13 bases between them. Germline V gives CDR1 SGHRS, CDR2 YFSETQ. The CDR3 region is CASSVSGTSNYGYTF. CDR3 DNA sequence: TGCGCCAGCAGCGTTTCAGGGACGTCTAACTATGGCTACACCTTC.

The chain joins TRBV25-1 to TRBJ1-4, with D perhaps matching TRBD1 (6 bases). Per the germline V gene, CDR1 is MGHDK and CDR2 is SYGVNS. Trimming took off 1 base at V and 2 bases at J, with 8 bases between the two ends. The CDR3 extends over 15 amino acids. CDR3 in DNA: TGTGCCAGCAGTGAATCCACAGGGACTAATGAAAAACTGTTTTTT. Translation: CASSESTGTNEKLFF.

V usage is TRBV5-1 and J usage is TRBJ1-1; no firm D call. CDR3 length: 14 amino acids. Germline CDR1 is SGHRS and CDR2 is YFSETQ. The V and J ends lost 1 base and 2 bases respectively, with 9 bases between them. The CDR3 region has the DNA TGCGCCAGCAGCTTGCCGGGCAGCAACACTGAAGCTTTCTTT. The encoded protein is CASSLPGSNTEAFF.

The chain carries TRBV6-1 and TRBJ1-5; 7 bases fit TRBD1. Trimming took 8 bases from V and 8 from J; bases not matched to a gene: 12. From germline, CDR1 is MNHNS and CDR2 SASEGT. The CDR3 is 14 amino acids. The CDR3 sequence is CASASRQGLEPQHF. The DNA of the CDR3 is TGTGCCAGCGCCAGCCGACAGGGACTTGAGCCCCAGCATTTT.

As to this clone: A junction boundary mismatches the germline segment, possibly from a read error. The gene calls are TRBV7-9 and TRBJ1-1, with D maybe TRBD1 (5 bases). CDR1 SEHNR and CDR2 FQNEAQ come from the germline V gene (reference sequence). The CDR3 has 12 residues. This CDR3 is CASSSGPIRKVF. CDR3 coding DNA: TGTGCCAGCAGTTCAGGGCCCATCAGGAAAGTCTTT.

The chain joins TRBV15 to TRBJ1-2; D perhaps matches TRBD1 (5 bases). The CDR3 contains 13 residues. The germline gives CDR1 LNHNV, CDR2 YYDKDF (reference sequence). Trimming took 9 bases from V and 4 from J, leaving 15 bases between them. CDR3 coding DNA: TGTGCCACGTCGACAGCCTTTAGCTATGGCTACACCTTC. Protein: CATSTAFSYGYTF.

V and J are TRBV7-2 and TRBJ2-1, with TRBD2 identical over 11 bases. The CDR3 contains 14 residues. After removal of 0 bases from V and 13 bases from J, the junction contained 5 bases not matched to a gene. CDR1 and CDR2 from the germline V gene are SGHTA and FQGNSA. The CDR3 protein is CASSLAPSGGHQFF. In DNA form, the CDR3 reads TGTGCCAGCAGCTTAGCCCCTAGCGGGGGGCATCAGTTCTTC.

This sequence joins TRBV10-3 and TRBJ2-5; D gene uncertain. CDR1 ENHRY and CDR2 SYGVKD come from the germline V gene. The CDR3 totals 12 residues. V dropped 4 bases and J dropped 5 bases, with 8 bases sitting between them. The CDR3 loop reads CAISAGPETQYF. The CDR3 DNA reads as TGTGCCATCAGTGCTGGCCCCGAGACCCAGTACTTC.

The rearrangement uses TRBV29-1 and TRBJ2-1; the match to TRBD2 covers 7 bases. CDR3 size: 15 residues. Germline CDR1 and CDR2: SQVTM and ANQGSEA. V shed 3 bases, J shed 2 bases, and the junction held 7 bases outside the gene matches. Written as DNA, the CDR3 is TGCAGCGTTGAGATAACGGGAGGACCCTACAATGAGCAGTTCTTC. Protein product: CSVEITGGPYNEQFF.

The chain joins TRBV5-1 to TRBJ2-1, with D uncertain. CDR3 size: 14 residues. From germline, CDR1 is SGHRS and CDR2 YFSETQ. The germline V and J ends were trimmed by 1 base and 5 bases, with 10 bases remaining between them. The DNA for the CDR3 is TGCGCCAGCAGCTTGAGCACGCGTCACAATGAGCAGTTCTTC. As protein: CASSLSTRHNEQFF.

This chain connects TRBV15 to TRBJ2-7; D perhaps matches TRBD2 (5 bases). CDR1 and CDR2 (germline): LNHNV, YYDKDF (reference sequence). This CDR3 has 20 residues. V dropped 0 bases and J dropped 2 bases, with 26 bases sitting between them. The CDR3 loop reads CATSRDRRRPNPPRPYEQYF. CDR3 bases: TGTGCCACCAGCAGAGATAGGAGGAGACCTAACCCTCCCCGACCCTACGAGCAGTACTTC.

In this sample, this clone turned up once. J is TRBJ1-1 and V is TRBV10-2, with a weak D call TRBD1 (5 bases). Germline lookup yields CDR1 WSHSY and CDR2 SAAADI. There are 14 residues in the CDR3. Trimming pared 3 bases from V and 4 bases from J, leaving 12 bases between. CDR3 in DNA: TGCGCCAGCAGTGACGGCAGGGCGGTCACTGAAGCTTTCTTT. It encodes CASSDGRAVTEAFF.